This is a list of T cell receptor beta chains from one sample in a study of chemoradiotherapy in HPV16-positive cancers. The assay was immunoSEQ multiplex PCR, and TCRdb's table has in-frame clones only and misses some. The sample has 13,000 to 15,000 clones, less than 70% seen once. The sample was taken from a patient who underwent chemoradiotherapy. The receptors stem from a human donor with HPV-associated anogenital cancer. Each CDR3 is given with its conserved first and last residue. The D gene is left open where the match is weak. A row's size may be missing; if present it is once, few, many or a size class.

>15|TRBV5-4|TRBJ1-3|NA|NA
CASSFGGTGGNTIYF
TGTGCCAGCAGCTTTGGGGGGACGGGTGGAAACACCATATATTTT
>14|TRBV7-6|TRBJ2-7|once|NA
CASSLVGAGREQYF
TGTGCCAGCAGCTTAGTTGGAGCAGGGCGGGAGCAGTACTTC
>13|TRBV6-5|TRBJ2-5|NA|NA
CASSYSRLGTQYF
TGTGCCAGCAGTTACTCTAGGCTTGGGACCCAGTACTTC
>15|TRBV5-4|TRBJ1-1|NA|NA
CASSPALTVNTEAFF
TGTGCCAGCAGCCCGGCCCTGACGGTGAACACTGAAGCTTTCTTT
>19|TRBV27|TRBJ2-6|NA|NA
CASSLSADRKSLMANVLTF
TGTGCCAGCAGTTTATCTGCGGACAGAAAATCCCTGATGGCCAACGTCCTGACTTTC
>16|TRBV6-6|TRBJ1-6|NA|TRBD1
CASNRRRTGYDSPLHF
TGTGCCAGCAACCGCCGCCGGACAGGGTATGATTCACCCCTCCACTTT
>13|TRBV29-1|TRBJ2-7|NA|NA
CSVKAGPLGGQYF
TGCAGCGTCAAAGCGGGCCCCCTCGGTGGGCAGTACTTC
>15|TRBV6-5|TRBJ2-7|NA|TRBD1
CASSPGTGGVYDRYF
TGTGCCAGCAGTCCCGGGACAGGGGGCGTCTACGATCGGTACTTC
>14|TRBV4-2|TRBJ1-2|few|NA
CASSQDFGGDGYTF
TGTGCCAGCAGCCAAGATTTTGGGGGTGACGGCTACACCTTC
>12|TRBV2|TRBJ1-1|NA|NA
CASREGRTEAFF
TGTGCCAGCAGGGAGGGGAGGACTGAAGCTTTCTTT
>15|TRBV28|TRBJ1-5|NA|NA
CASSSRGVGNQPQHF
TGTGCCAGCAGTTCGAGGGGGGTTGGCAATCAGCCCCAGCATTTT
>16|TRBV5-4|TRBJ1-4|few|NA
CASGNLGVATNEKLFF
TGTGCCAGCGGAAATCTAGGGGTTGCAACTAATGAAAAACTGTTTTTT
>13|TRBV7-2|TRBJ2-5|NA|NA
CASSLGLGKTQYF
TGTGCCAGCAGCTTGGGTCTGGGGAAGACCCAGTACTTC
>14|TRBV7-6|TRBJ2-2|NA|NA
CASSFRPEAGELFF
TGTGCCAGCAGCTTCCGGCCTGAGGCCGGGGAGCTGTTTTTT
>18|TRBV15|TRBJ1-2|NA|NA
CATSRPADPLRGNYGYTF
TGTGCCACCAGCAGGCCTGCGGACCCGTTAAGAGGGAACTATGGCTACACCTTC
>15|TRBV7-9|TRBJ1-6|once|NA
CASSLTQRSDSPLHF
TGTGCCAGCAGCTTAACACAGAGATCAGATTCACCCCTCCACTTT
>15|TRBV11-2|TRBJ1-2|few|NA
CASSLDGGRTGGYTF
TGTGCCAGCAGCTTAGATGGGGGCAGGACGGGCGGCTACACCTTC
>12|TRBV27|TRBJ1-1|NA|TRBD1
CASRTGGTEAFF
TGTGCCAGCAGAACAGGGGGCACTGAAGCTTTCTTT
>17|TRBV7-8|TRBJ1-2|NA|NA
CASSLRDGLRDNNGYTF
TGTGCCAGCAGCCTCCGGGACGGCCTTCGGGATAATAATGGCTACACCTTC
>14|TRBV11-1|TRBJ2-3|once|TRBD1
CASSRDRGTDTQYF
TGTGCCAGCAGCCGGGACAGGGGCACAGATACGCAGTATTTT
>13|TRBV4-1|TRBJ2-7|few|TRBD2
CASSQDWGGEQYF
TGCGCCAGCAGCCAAGACTGGGGGGGCGAGCAGTACTTC
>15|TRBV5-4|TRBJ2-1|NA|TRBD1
CASSSRDRAYNEQFF
TGTGCCAGCAGCTCCCGGGACAGGGCTTACAATGAGCAGTTCTTC
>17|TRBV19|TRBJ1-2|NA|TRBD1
CASSPSTGTGGVYGYTF
TGTGCCAGTAGTCCGTCGACCGGGACAGGGGGTGTCTATGGCTACACCTTC
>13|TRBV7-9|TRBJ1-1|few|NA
CASSLDSDTEAFF
TGTGCCAGCAGCTTGGACAGCGACACTGAAGCTTTCTTT
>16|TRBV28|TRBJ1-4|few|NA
CASSLFGSATNEKLFF
TGTGCCAGCAGTTTATTTGGGTCTGCAACTAATGAAAAACTGTTTTTT
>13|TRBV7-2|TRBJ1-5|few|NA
CASSLAPNQPQHF
TGTGCCAGCAGCTTAGCTCCCAATCAGCCCCAGCATTTT
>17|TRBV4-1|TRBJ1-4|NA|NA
CASSQAGYRVANEKLFF
TGCGCCAGCAGCCAAGCAGGCTACAGGGTGGCTAATGAAAAACTGTTTTTT
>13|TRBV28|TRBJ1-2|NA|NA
CASSLGSPYGYTF
TGTGCCAGCAGTTTGGGAAGTCCTTATGGCTACACCTTC
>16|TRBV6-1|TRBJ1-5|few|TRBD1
CASSATGTGFRQPQHF
TGTGCCAGCAGTGCTACCGGGACAGGGTTTAGGCAGCCCCAGCATTTT
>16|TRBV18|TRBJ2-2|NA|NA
CASSPPNKANTGELFF
TGTGCCAGCTCACCACCGAACAAAGCGAACACCGGGGAGCTGTTTTTT
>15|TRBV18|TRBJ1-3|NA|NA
CASSFGRSSGNTIYF
TGTGCCAGCTCATTCGGACGGAGCTCTGGAAACACCATATATTTT
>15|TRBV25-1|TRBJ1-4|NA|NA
CASSESLGAWEKLFF
TGTGCCAGCAGTGAATCCCTGGGGGCTTGGGAAAAACTGTTTTTT
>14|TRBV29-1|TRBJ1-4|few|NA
CSVGPGSANEKLFF
TGCAGCGTTGGCCCCGGGTCTGCTAATGAAAAACTGTTTTTT
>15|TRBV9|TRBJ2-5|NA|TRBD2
CASSPRTSLQETQYF
TGTGCCAGCAGCCCCCGGACTAGCTTACAAGAGACCCAGTACTTC
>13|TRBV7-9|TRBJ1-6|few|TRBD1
CASSQGAKSPLHF
TGTGCCAGCAGCCAGGGGGCAAAATCACCCCTCCACTTT
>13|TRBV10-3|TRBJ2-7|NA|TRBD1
CATGTGLPYEQYF
TGTGCCACCGGGACAGGGCTCCCCTACGAGCAGTACTTC
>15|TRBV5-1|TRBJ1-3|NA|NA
CASSFGTTGGNTIYF
TGCGCCAGCAGCTTTGGGACAACGGGCGGAAACACCATATATTTT
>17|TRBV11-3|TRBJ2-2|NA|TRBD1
CASSPPDRGTNTGELFF
TGTGCCAGCAGCCCACCGGACAGGGGGACAAACACCGGGGAGCTGTTTTTT
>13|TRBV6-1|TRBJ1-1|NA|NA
CASSGVGDTEAFF
TGTGCCAGTAGCGGGGTGGGGGACACTGAAGCTTTCTTT
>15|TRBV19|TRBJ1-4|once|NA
CASSVQGHGYEKLFF
TGTGCCAGTAGTGTACAGGGTCACGGGTATGAAAAACTGTTTTTT
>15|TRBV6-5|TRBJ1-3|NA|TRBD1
CASSYSQGAGNTIYF
TGTGCCAGCAGTTACTCGCAGGGGGCGGGAAACACCATATATTTT
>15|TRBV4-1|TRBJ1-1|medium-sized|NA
CASSQDSGGGTEAFF
TGCGCCAGCAGCCAAGATAGCGGAGGGGGGACTGAAGCTTTCTTT
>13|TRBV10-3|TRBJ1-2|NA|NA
CAISESDSYGYTF
TGTGCCATCAGTGAGTCGGACAGCTATGGCTACACCTTC
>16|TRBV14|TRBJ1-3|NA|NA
CASSHISGSSGNTIYF
TGTGCCAGCAGCCACATCAGCGGATCCTCTGGAAACACCATATATTTT
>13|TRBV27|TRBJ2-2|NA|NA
CASSKASTGELFF
TGTGCCAGCAGTAAGGCGAGCACCGGGGAGCTGTTTTTT
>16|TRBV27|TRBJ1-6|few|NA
CASRFGGVRFGSPLHF
TGTGCCAGCAGGTTCGGCGGGGTCAGATTTGGGTCACCCCTCCACTTT
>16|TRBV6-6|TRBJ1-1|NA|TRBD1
CASRPRDRGLNTEAFF
TGTGCCAGCAGACCCCGGGACAGGGGATTGAACACTGAAGCTTTCTTT